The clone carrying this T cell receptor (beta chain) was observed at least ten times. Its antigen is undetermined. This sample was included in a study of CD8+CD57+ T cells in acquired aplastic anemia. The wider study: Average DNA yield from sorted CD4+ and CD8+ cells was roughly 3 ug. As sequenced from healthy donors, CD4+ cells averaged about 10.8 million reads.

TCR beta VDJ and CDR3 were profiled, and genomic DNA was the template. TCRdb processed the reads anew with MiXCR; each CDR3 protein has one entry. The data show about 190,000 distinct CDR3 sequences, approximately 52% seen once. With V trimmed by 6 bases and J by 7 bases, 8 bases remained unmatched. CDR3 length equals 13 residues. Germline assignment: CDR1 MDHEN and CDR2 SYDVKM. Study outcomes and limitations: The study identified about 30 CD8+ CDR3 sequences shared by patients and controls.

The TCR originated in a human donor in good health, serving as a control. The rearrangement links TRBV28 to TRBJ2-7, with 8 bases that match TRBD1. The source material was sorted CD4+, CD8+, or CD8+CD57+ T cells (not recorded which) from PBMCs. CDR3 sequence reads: CASREDRVGEQYF. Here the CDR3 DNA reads TGTGCCAGCAGGGAGGACAGGGTGGGAGAGCAGTACTTC.